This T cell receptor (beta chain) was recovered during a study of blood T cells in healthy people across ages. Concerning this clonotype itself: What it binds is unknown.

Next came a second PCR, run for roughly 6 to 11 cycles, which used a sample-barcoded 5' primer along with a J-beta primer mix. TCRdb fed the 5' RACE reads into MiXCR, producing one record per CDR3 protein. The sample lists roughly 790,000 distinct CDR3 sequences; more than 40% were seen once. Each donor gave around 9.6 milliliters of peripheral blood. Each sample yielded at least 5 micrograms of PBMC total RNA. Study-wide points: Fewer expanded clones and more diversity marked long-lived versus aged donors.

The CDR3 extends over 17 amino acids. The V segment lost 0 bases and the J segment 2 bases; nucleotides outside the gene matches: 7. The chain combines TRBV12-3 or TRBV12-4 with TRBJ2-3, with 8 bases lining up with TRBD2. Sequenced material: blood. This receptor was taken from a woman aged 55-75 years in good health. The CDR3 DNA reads TGTGCCAGCAGTTTAGCGCTTACTAGCGGAGCCACAGATACGCAGTATTTT. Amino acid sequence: CASSLALTSGATDTQYF.